One and the same sample provided the 10 T cell receptor beta chains below, sequenced in a study of cytomegalovirus exposure and HLA in healthy donors. PCR amplification relied on 60 Vbeta primers (plus 13 Jbeta primers). Profiling relied on immunoSEQ multiplex PCR, and the TCRdb table lists in-frame clones only, not all of them. This sample's clone table lists more than 140,000 clones. Sequencing was performed on PBMCs. Every receptor here comes from a woman aged 18-29 years in good health and CMV-seronegative.

A word on this clone: Within the sample, other DNA sequences also encode this same CDR3. The rearrangement links TRBV7-6 to TRBJ1-4; 10 bases line up with TRBD1. Per the germline V gene, CDR1 is SGHVS and CDR2 is FNYEAQ. V lost 5 bases to trimming and J lost 5 bases; unmatched junction nucleotides: 2. CDR3 length: 14 amino acids. CDR3 in amino acids: CASSLGQGNEKLFF. The CDR3 DNA is TGTGCCAGCAGCCTGGGACAGGGGAATGAAAAACTGTTTTTT.

This rearrangement joins TRBV14 to TRBJ2-1, with D possibly matching TRBD1 (5 bases). Trimming took off 1 base at V and 9 bases at J, with 13 bases between the two ends. This CDR3 is built from 14 residues. Germline CDR1 reads SGHDN; CDR2 reads FVKESK. This CDR3 is CASSQGSRVTEQFF. The CDR3 DNA reads TGTGCCAGCAGCCAAGGATCCAGGGTCACTGAGCAGTTCTTC.

The gene calls are TRBV27 and TRBJ1-2, with TRBD1 matching over 7 bases. The CDR3 consists of 14 residues. J lost 7 bases, V lost 0 bases, and 5 bases had no gene match. Germline-derived CDR1 and CDR2 are MNHEY and SMNVEV (reference sequence). Here the CDR3 DNA reads TGTGCCAGCAGTTTATCGATGGCAGGGGGTGGCTACACCTTC. Its translation: CASSLSMAGGGYTF.

V gene TRBV29-1 combines with J gene TRBJ2-7; 7 nucleotides agree with TRBD1. V lost 2 bases and J lost 3; bases outside the gene matches: 4. The length of the CDR3 is 13 residues. CDR1 and CDR2 from the germline V gene are SQVTM and ANQGSEA. This CDR3 reads CSVEFGTDYEQYF. The CDR3 nucleotides are TGCAGCGTTGAATTTGGGACAGACTACGAGCAGTACTTC.

The chain links TRBV5-1 to TRBJ2-1; 10 bases map to TRBD2. The V gene's germline CDR1 is SGHRS and CDR2 YFSETQ. V dropped 5 bases and J dropped 9; count of bases not matched to a gene: 11. The CDR3 totals 15 residues. The CDR3, as DNA: TGCGCCAGCAGTCTCGTCCTAGCGGGAGAGGGTGAGCAGTTCTTC. Translating gives CASSLVLAGEGEQFF.

The genes are TRBV5-1 and TRBJ1-2, with 7 bases matching TRBD1. The CDR3 sequence is 18 residues long. Trimming cost V 0 bases and J 0 bases; bases outside gene matches: 11. CDR1 SGHRS and CDR2 YFSETQ come from the germline V gene. The CDR3 coding sequence is TGCGCCAGCAGCTTGGCAGGACAGGCCTACCATACTAACTATGGCTACACCTTC. As protein: CASSLAGQAYHTNYGYTF.

This chain joins TRBV13 and TRBJ1-4; 7 bases are shared with TRBD1. The germline V gene has CDR1 PRHDT and CDR2 FYEKMQ (reference sequence). The CDR3 has 15 amino acids. V trimming: 0 bases; J trimming: 7 bases; junction bases outside the gene matches: 5. CDR3 nucleotides: TGTGCCAGCAGCTTAGGCCTACAGGGGAGTGAAAAACTGTTTTTT. Amino acids: CASSLGLQGSEKLFF.

This chain links TRBV11-3 with TRBJ1-2, with 9 bases identical to TRBD1. There are 16 residues in the CDR3. V was clipped by 5 bases and J by 2 bases; unmatched bases: 9. Germline values: CDR1 SGHNT, CDR2 YENEEA. The CDR3 protein is CASSHLQGAPNYGYTF. The CDR3, as DNA: TGTGCCAGCAGCCATCTACAGGGGGCGCCCAACTATGGCTACACCTTC.

This chain connects TRBV6-1 to TRBJ1-5; D is uncertain. V dropped 8 bases and J dropped 3 bases, with 5 bases sitting between them. This CDR3 has 11 amino acids. Germline V gene sequence: CDR1 MNHNS, CDR2 SASEGT. CDR3 DNA sequence: TGTGCCAGCTCCTTCAATCAGCCCCAGCATTTT. Protein product: CASSFNQPQHF.

The chain recombines TRBV10-1 with TRBJ2-1; D is unresolved. CDR1 and CDR2 from the germline V gene are WNHNN and SYGVQD (reference sequence). This CDR3 region has 14 residues. The V gene lost 3 bases and the J gene lost 6 bases, with 12 bases spanning the gap. DNA of the CDR3: TGCGCCAGCAGTGAAGGTCAGCGATCCAATGAGCAGTTCTTC. Translated, it gives CASSEGQRSNEQFF.